Listed below are T cell receptor beta chains from one sample, sequenced in a study of T cell clones after liver transplantation. Sequenced by immunoSEQ multiplex PCR; TCRdb stores in-frame clones only, minus some. The sample has just over 80,000 clones, about 84% seen once; the top ten hold more than 0.45%. This material consisted of CD4+ T cells from blood, taken 45 to 47 months after liver transplant. The source is a human patient who received a liver transplant. The graft donor may be the source of some T cells. The CDR3 runs from the conserved cysteine through the conserved F or W. The D gene is left open where the match is weak. Only some rows state a clone size, as once, few, many or a class for expanded clones.

>TRBJ2-7|-|TRBV5-1|15|-
CASSLLEGAIYEQYF
TGCGCCAGCAGCTTACTAGAGGGAGCGATCTACGAGCAGTACTTC
>TRBJ1-1|-|TRBV28|14|-
CASSLRGSNTEAFF
TGTGCCAGCAGTTTACGAGGGTCGAACACTGAAGCTTTCTTT
>TRBJ2-7|-|TRBV5-5|12|-
CASSLGVYEQYF
TGTGCCAGCAGCTTGGGTGTGTACGAGCAGTACTTC
>TRBJ2-5|-|TRBV5-1|16|-
CASSLNTAGASETQYF
TGCGCCAGCAGCTTAAATACGGCAGGGGCTAGTGAGACCCAGTACTTC
>TRBJ2-7|TRBD1|TRBV6-5|12|-
CASSQDRMKQYF
TGTGCCAGCAGTCAGGACAGGATGAAGCAGTACTTC
>TRBJ2-7|-|TRBV29-1|13|-
CSGAEGISYEQYF
TGCAGCGGGGCCGAGGGCATCTCCTACGAGCAGTACTTC
>TRBJ2-5|-|TRBV28|13|-
CASRLGGVGTQYF
TGTGCCAGCAGATTAGGGGGAGTAGGGACCCAGTACTTC
>TRBJ1-2|-|TRBV4-2|15|-
CASSPYRTANYGYTF
TGTGCCAGCAGCCCCTACCGGACCGCTAACTATGGCTACACCTTC
>TRBJ2-7|-|TRBV7-8|16|-
CASSSTGGNILDEQYF
TGTGCCAGCAGCTCGACCGGCGGGAACATCTTGGACGAGCAGTACTTC
>TRBJ2-5|-|TRBV5-8|14|-
CASSLSQVQETQYF
TGTGCCAGCAGCTTGAGTCAAGTTCAAGAGACCCAGTACTTC
>TRBJ1-2|-|TRBV28|15|-
CASSPEAGGGRGYTF
TGTGCCAGCAGTCCCGAAGCGGGGGGTGGGCGTGGCTACACCTTC
>TRBJ2-7|TRBD2|TRBV7-2|15|once
CASSLGGGRVYEQYF
TGTGCCAGCAGCTTAGGGGGCGGGAGGGTCTACGAGCAGTACTTC
>TRBJ2-3|-|TRBV19|14|once
CASSIGDKRQTQYF
TGTGCCAGTAGTATTGGGGACAAGCGTCAGACGCAGTATTTT
>TRBJ1-5|-|TRBV6-5|13|-
CASSTRDTGPQHF
TGTGCCAGCAGTACCCGGGACACAGGGCCCCAGCATTTT
>TRBJ2-7|-|TRBV10-1|14|-
CASSPTTGADEQYF
TGCGCCAGCAGCCCAACGACCGGGGCCGACGAGCAGTACTTC
>TRBJ1-2|TRBD1|TRBV7-9|14|-
CASSLAADRVGYTF
TGTGCCAGCAGCTTAGCGGCTGACAGGGTGGGCTACACCTTC
>TRBJ2-7|-|TRBV6-1|12|few
CASSFLRYEQYF
TGTGCCAGCAGTTTTCTGCGATACGAGCAGTACTTC
>TRBJ2-1|-|TRBV7-2|14|-
CASRPGVALLWWFF
TGTGCCAGTAGACCCGGGGTCGCCCTTCTTTGGTGGTTCTTC